Below, one TCR beta chain is given with its context. Its cognate antigen is unknown. This specimen belongs to a study of cytomegalovirus exposure and HLA in healthy donors. Whole-study results and caveats: First-cohort TCR clusters were later found to tend to co-occur in the approximately 120 validation repertoires. Specific recognition of CMV antigens was confirmed in vitro for three chains (all CMV-associated).

The repertoire was sequenced with immunoSEQ multiplex PCR; TCRdb's copy has only in-frame clones and lacks some. The sample has approximately 73,000 clones, approximately 95% seen once; the top ten hold roughly 3.3%. This CDR3 has 14 residues. V shed 4 bases and J 4 bases; nucleotides not matched to a gene: 5. CDR1 is KGHSH, CDR2 LQKENI, per germline. V gene TRBV18 combines with J gene TRBJ1-2; 8 bases agree with TRBD1. The material sequenced was PBMCs. This clonotype originated in a man aged 18 to 35 in good health and CMV-seronegative. CDR3 region: CASSRDRGSYGYTF. Here the CDR3 DNA reads TGTGCCAGCTCACGTGACAGGGGCTCCTATGGCTACACCTTC.